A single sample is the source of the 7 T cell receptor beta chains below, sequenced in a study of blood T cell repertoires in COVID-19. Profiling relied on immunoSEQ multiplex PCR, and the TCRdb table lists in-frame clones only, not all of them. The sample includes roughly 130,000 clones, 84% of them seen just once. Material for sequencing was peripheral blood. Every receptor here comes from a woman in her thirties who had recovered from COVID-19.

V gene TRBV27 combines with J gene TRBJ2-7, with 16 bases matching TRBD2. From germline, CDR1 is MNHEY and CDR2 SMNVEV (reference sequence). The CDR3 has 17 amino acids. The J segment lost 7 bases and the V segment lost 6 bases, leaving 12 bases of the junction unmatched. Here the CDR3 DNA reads TGTGCCAGCAGCCTACTTGGGACTAGCGGGAGGGCCAGGGAGCAGTACTTC. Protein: CASSLLGTSGRAREQYF.

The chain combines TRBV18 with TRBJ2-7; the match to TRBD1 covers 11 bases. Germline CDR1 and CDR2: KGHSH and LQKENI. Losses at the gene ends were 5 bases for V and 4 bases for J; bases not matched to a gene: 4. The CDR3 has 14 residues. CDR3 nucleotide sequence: TGTGCCAGCTCAGTCGGACAGGGGGCTTACGAGCAGTACTTC. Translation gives CASSVGQGAYEQYF.

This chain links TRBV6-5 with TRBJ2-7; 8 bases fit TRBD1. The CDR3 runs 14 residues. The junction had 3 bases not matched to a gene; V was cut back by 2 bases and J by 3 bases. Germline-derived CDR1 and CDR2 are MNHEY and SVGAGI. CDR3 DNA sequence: TGTGCCAGCAGTTACGACGGGACAGGCTACGAGCAGTACTTC. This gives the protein CASSYDGTGYEQYF.

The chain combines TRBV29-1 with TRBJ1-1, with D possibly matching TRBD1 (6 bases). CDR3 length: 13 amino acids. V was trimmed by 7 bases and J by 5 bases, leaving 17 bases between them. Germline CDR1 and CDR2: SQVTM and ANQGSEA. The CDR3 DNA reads TGCAGCGCGGGTGGGGGGGCGGAAACTGAAGCTTTCTTT. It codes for CSAGGGAETEAFF.

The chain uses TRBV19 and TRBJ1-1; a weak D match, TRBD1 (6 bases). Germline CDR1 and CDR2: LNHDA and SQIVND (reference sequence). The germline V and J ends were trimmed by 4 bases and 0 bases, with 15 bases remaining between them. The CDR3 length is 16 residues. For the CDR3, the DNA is TGTGCCAGTAGTACGGGACACCGCCGGTTGAACACTGAAGCTTTCTTT. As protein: CASSTGHRRLNTEAFF.

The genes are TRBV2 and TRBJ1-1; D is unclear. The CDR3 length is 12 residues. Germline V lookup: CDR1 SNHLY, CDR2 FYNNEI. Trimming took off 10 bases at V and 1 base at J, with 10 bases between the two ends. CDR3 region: CATLGRNTEAFF. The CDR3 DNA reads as TGTGCCACGCTCGGGAGGAACACTGAAGCTTTCTTT.

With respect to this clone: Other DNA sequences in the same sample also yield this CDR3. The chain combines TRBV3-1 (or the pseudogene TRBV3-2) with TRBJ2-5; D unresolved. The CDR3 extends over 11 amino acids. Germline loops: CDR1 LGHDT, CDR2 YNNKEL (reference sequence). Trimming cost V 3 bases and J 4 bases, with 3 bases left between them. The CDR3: CASSHGETQYF. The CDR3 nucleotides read TGTGCCAGCAGCCACGGAGAGACCCAGTACTTC.